The TCR beta chain under discussion was sequenced for a study of spatial heterogeneity in lung cancer. In its sample, this clonotype was seen many times. TCRdb called the 5' RACE reads again in MiXCR, with one record for every CDR3 protein. The sample consists of some 78,000 distinct CDR3 sequences, 8% of them appearing once. Germline assignment: CDR1 MGHRA and CDR2 YSYEKL. V was cut by 2 bases and J by 3 bases, with 7 bases left in between. CDR3 length: 14 residues. Time point here: sample taken at primary tumor resection. Donation came from 70 or so patients with untreated early-stage non-small cell lung cancer.

Sequencing was performed on PBMCs, taken at surgery. The V gene is TRBV4-1, the J gene TRBJ2-2, with no clear D. This receptor was identified in a male donor with early-stage non-small cell lung cancer. This CDR3 reads CASSQSSYTGELFF. CDR3 nucleotides: TGCGCCAGCAGCCAAAGTTCCTACACCGGGGAGCTGTTTTTT.